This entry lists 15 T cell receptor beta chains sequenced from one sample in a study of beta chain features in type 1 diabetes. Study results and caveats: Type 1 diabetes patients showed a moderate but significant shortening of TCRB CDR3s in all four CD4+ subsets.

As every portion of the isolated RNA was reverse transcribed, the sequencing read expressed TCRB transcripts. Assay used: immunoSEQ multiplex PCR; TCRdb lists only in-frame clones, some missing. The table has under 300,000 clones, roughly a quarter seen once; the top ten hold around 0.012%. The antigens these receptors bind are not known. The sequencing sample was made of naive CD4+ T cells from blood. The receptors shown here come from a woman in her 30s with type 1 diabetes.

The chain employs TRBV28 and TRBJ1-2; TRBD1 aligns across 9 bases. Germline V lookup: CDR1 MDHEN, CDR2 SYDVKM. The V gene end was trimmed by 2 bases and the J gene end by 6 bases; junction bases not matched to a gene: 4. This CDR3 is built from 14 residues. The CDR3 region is CASSLGDRVDGYTF. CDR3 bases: TGTGCCAGCAGTTTAGGGGACAGGGTTGATGGCTACACCTTC.

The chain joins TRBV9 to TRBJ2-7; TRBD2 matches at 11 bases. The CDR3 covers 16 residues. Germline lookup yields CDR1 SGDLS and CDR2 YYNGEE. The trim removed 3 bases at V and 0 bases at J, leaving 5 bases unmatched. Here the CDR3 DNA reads TGTGCCAGCAGCGAACGACTAGCGGGAAGCTCCTACGAGCAGTACTTC. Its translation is CASSERLAGSSYEQYF.

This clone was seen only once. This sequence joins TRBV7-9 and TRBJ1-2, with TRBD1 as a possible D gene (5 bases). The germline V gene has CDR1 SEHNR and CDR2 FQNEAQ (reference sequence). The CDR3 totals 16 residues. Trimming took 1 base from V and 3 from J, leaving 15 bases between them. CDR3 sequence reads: CASSLVRGLFYYGYTF. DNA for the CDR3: TGTGCCAGCAGCTTAGTGAGGGGACTGTTTTACTATGGCTACACCTTC.

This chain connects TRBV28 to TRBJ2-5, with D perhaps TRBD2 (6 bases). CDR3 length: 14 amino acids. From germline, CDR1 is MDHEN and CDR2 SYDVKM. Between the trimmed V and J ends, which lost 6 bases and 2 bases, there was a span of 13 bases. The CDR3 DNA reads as TGTGCCAGCAGACCAGCGGGCATACAAGAGACCCAGTACTTC. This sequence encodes CASRPAGIQETQYF.

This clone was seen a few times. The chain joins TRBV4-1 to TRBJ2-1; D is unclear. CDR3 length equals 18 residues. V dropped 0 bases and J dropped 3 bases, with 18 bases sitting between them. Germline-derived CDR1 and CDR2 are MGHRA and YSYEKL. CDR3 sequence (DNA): TGCGCCAGCAGCCAAGATCCCTTCGTGAGGTCCGACTACAATGAGCAGTTCTTC. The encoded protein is CASSQDPFVRSDYNEQFF.

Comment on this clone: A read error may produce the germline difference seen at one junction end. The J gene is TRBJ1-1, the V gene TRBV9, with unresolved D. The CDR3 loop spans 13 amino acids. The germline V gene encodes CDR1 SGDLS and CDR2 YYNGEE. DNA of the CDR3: TGTGCCAGCAGCCCACTACGGGGTACTGAGGCTTTCTTT. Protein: CASSPLRGTEAFF. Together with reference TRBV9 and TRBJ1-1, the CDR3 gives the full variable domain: DSGVTQTPKHLITATGQRVTLRCSPRSGDLSVYWYQQSLDQGLQFLIQYYNGEERAKGNILERFSAQQFPDLHSELNLSSLELGDSALYFCASSPLRGTEAFFGQGTRLTVV.

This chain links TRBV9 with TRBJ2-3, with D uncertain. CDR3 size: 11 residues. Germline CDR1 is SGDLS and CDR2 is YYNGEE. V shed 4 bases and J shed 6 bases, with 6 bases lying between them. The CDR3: CASSLQDTQYF. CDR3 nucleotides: TGTGCCAGCAGCCTCCAGGATACGCAGTATTTT. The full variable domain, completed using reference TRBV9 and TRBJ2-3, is DSGVTQTPKHLITATGQRVTLRCSPRSGDLSVYWYQQSLDQGLQFLIQYYNGEERAKGNILERFSAQQFPDLHSELNLSSLELGDSALYFCASSLQDTQYFGPGTRLTVL.

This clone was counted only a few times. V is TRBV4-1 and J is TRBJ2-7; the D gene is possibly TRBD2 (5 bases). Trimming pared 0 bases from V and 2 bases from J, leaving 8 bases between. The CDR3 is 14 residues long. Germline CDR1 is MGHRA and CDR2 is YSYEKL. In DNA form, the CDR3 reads TGCGCCAGCAGCCAAGACAGCGGCACCTACGAGCAGTACTTC. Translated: CASSQDSGTYEQYF.

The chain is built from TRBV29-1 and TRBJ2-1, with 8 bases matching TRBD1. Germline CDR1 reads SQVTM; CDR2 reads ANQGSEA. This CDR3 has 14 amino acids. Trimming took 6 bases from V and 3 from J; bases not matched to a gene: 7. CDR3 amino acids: CSVADRGIYNEQFF. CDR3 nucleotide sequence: TGCAGCGTCGCAGACAGGGGTATCTACAATGAGCAGTTCTTC.

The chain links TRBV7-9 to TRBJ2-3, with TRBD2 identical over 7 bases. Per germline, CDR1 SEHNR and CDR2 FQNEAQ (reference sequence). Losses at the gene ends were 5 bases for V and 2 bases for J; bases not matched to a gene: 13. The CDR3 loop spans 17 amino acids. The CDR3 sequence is CASSPPRSSGDTDTQYF. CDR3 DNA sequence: TGTGCCAGCAGCCCCCCGAGGTCTAGCGGAGACACAGATACGCAGTATTTT. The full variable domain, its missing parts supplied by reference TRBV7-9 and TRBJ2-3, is DTGVSQNPRHKITKRGQNVTFRCDPISEHNRLYWYRQTLGQGPEFLTYFQNEAQLEKSRLLSDRFSAERPKGSFSTLEIQRTEQGDSAMYLCASSPPRSSGDTDTQYFGPGTRLTVL.

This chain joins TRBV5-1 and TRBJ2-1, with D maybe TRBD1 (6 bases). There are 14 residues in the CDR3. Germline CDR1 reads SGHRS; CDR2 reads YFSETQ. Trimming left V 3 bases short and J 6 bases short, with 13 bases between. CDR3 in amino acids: CASSWGQGGNEQFF. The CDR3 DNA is TGCGCCAGCAGCTGGGGGCAGGGTGGCAATGAGCAGTTCTTC.

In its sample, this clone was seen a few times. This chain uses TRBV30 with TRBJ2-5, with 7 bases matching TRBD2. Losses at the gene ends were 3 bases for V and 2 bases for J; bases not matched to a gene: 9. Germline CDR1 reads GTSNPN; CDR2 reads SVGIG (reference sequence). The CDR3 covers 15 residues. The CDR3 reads CAWSLGGLAQETQYF. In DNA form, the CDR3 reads TGTGCCTGGAGCCTCGGGGGGTTGGCGCAAGAGACCCAGTACTTC.

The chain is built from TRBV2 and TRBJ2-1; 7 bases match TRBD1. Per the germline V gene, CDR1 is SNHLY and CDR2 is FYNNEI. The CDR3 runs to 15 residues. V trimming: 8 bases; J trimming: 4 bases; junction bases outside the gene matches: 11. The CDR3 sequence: CASRMGDSQYNEQFF. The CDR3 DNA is TGTGCCAGCCGTATGGGGGACAGCCAATACAATGAGCAGTTCTTC.

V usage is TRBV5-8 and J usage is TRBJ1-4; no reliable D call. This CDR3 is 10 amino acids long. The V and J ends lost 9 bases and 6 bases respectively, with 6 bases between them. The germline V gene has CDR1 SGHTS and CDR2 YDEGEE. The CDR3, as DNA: TGTGCCACCGTCGATGAAAAACTGTTTTTT. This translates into CATVDEKLFF.

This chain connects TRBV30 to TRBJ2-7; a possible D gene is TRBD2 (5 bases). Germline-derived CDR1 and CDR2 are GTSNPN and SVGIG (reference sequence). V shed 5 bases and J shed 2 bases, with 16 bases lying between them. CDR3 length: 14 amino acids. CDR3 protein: CAWLERRRPYEQYF. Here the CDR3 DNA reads TGTGCCTGGCTCGAGCGGAGGCGGCCCTACGAGCAGTACTTC.